These T cell receptor beta chains were read from a single sample in a study of a mutant IDH1 vaccine in newly diagnosed glioma. Assay used: immunoSEQ multiplex PCR; TCRdb lists only in-frame clones, some missing. The profile covers around 89,000 clones, with 83% appearing a single time and around 7% taken by the ten largest. Source: PBMCs, taken from a glioma patient treated with radiotherapy, temozolomide or both. Receptor source: a woman aged 45-65 years with glioma. Both conserved end residues are part of each CDR3. The D gene is left open where the match is weak. Expanded clones get a size class; other rows say once, few or many, or leave the size out.

TGTGCCAGCAGCGCGAGTGGGGTGGGTCAGCCCCAGCATTTT,CASSASGVGQPQHF,TRBV9,TRBJ1-5,14,-,-
TGTGCCAGCAGTTACGGCACAGATACGCAGTATTTT,CASSYGTDTQYF,TRBV6-6,TRBJ2-3,12,-,-
TGTGCCAGCTTCACTTTCGCCGGGACAGGGTGGGTCGAGCAGTACTTC,CASFTFAGTGWVEQYF,TRBV28,TRBJ2-7,16,once,TRBD1
TGTGCCAGCAGCTTCACCGGGACTAGCCTCACCGGGGAGCTGTTTTTT,CASSFTGTSLTGELFF,TRBV5-6,TRBJ2-2,16,once,TRBD2
TGTGCCATCACCGGGACAGGGATATGGACTGAAGCTTTCTTT,CAITGTGIWTEAFF,TRBV10-3,TRBJ1-1,14,-,TRBD1
TGTGCCTGGAGTGTGGGGGTCCTAGCGGGGGGGGAGACCCAGTACTTC,CAWSVGVLAGGETQYF,TRBV30,TRBJ2-5,16,-,TRBD2
TGTGCCAGCTCACCATTCCAGGGAGCTGAAGCTTTCTTT,CASSPFQGAEAFF,TRBV18,TRBJ1-1,13,-,-
TGTGCCAGCCGAGCGGGGACTGTGACAGATACGCAGTATTTT,CASRAGTVTDTQYF,TRBV6-5,TRBJ2-3,14,-,TRBD2
TGTGCCAGCAGCGGAGGGGCCGACTACGAGCAGTACTTC,CASSGGADYEQYF,TRBV7-9,TRBJ2-7,13,-,-
TGTGCCAGCAGCTTCGGACTAGCGGGGGGGCCGAGTATAGAGACCCAGTACTTC,CASSFGLAGGPSIETQYF,TRBV7-6,TRBJ2-5,18,-,TRBD2
TGTGCCAGCAGCCAAGATCGGGGGACACTGTTAGATACGCAGTATTTT,CASSQDRGTLLDTQYF,TRBV14,TRBJ2-3,16,-,-
TGTGCCAGCAGTGTGGAGGGGGCCACATCTGGAAACACCATATATTTT,CASSVEGATSGNTIYF,TRBV2,TRBJ1-3,16,-,TRBD1
TGCGCCAGCAGCTTGGGGGGGACATATTCCTACGAGCAGTACTTC,CASSLGGTYSYEQYF,TRBV5-1,TRBJ2-7,15,-,-
TGTGCCAGCGGACCCTATGAGGAGACCCAGTACTTC,CASGPYEETQYF,TRBV7-9,TRBJ2-5,12,-,-
TGCGCCAGCAGCTCTCTTTTGGTCTCTGGAAACACCATATATTTT,CASSSLLVSGNTIYF,TRBV4-1,TRBJ1-3,15,few,-
TGTGCCAGCAGCTCATTAAGCCAGGGAATATGGAACACTGAAGCTTTCTTT,CASSSLSQGIWNTEAFF,TRBV7-2,TRBJ1-1,17,-,-
TGTGCCAGCAGCGTAGCCGGACGGCCCCAAGAGACCCAGTACTTC,CASSVAGRPQETQYF,TRBV9,TRBJ2-5,15,few,-
TGTGCCAGCTCACCGTTGGGATCGGGCACAGATACGCAGTATTTT,CASSPLGSGTDTQYF,TRBV18,TRBJ2-3,15,few,-
TGTGCCAGCAACATACAGGGGGCCAACACTGAAGCTTTCTTT,CASNIQGANTEAFF,TRBV5-8,TRBJ1-1,14,-,TRBD1
TGTGCCAGCAGCTTGCCGGGACAGAGCTCCTACGAGCAGTACTTC,CASSLPGQSSYEQYF,TRBV5-4,TRBJ2-7,15,-,TRBD1
TGCAGCGTTGAAGACTTCACAGGCAACTATGGCTACACCTTC,CSVEDFTGNYGYTF,TRBV29-1,TRBJ1-2,14,-,-
TGCGCCACCCAAGGGAGCGGGGGAGTCGTAGAGACCCAGTACTTC,CATQGSGGVVETQYF,TRBV10-2,TRBJ2-5,15,-,TRBD2
TGTGCCAGCAGCTCTCTCCGAGAAGAGACCCAGTACTTC,CASSSLREETQYF,TRBV7-2,TRBJ2-5,13,few,-
TGTGCCAGCAGCCCCGGGATGGCGAACACTGAAGCTTTCTTT,CASSPGMANTEAFF,TRBV11-2,TRBJ1-1,14,-,-
TGTGCTAGTGGTTTGGGGACAGTACGGCAGTATTTT,CASGLGTVRQYF,TRBV12-5,TRBJ2-3,12,-,-
TGTGCCAGCATCCTGTTACAGGGGCTGGAGGACACTGAAGCTTTCTTT,CASILLQGLEDTEAFF,TRBV7-8,TRBJ1-1,16,-,TRBD1
TGTGCCGCCGGAGGGGGGGGCAGGAGAGGCACAGATACGCAGTATTTT,CAAGGGGRRGTDTQYF,TRBV10-3,TRBJ2-3,16,-,-
TGTGCCAGCAGCTTAGATCTGAGCACGGTTGGCTACACCTTC,CASSLDLSTVGYTF,TRBV7-2,TRBJ1-2,14,-,-
TGTGCCATCAGCCGACTTCGGACGGACAGGGAGTACGAGCAGTACTTC,CAISRLRTDREYEQYF,TRBV10-3,TRBJ2-7,16,-,TRBD1
TGTGCCAGCAGATCTGACAGTTACGAGCAGTACTTC,CASRSDSYEQYF,TRBV2,TRBJ2-7,12,-,-
TGTGCCAGCAGCTTGAGGGGGGACCAAGAGACCCAGTACTTC,CASSLRGDQETQYF,TRBV11-1,TRBJ2-5,14,-,-
TGTGCCAGCAGCTTAGAGGGCTGGCAGGGGAGAACTGAAGCTTTCTTT,CASSLEGWQGRTEAFF,TRBV7-2,TRBJ1-1,16,-,-
TGTGCCAGCAGTCTTACAACCTCCACAGATACGCAGTATTTT,CASSLTTSTDTQYF,TRBV6-1,TRBJ2-3,14,-,-
TGCGCCAGCAGCTTGACAGGGGCAGTGTTCGGTTCACCCCTCCACTTT,CASSLTGAVFGSPLHF,TRBV5-1,TRBJ1-6,16,once,TRBD1
TGTGCCAGCAGCTCACAGGGAGTCTACTATGGCTACACCTTC,CASSSQGVYYGYTF,TRBV5-4,TRBJ1-2,14,few,-
TGTGCCAGCAGCTGGGACAGAAACTATGGCTACACCTTC,CASSWDRNYGYTF,TRBV6-5,TRBJ1-2,13,-,TRBD1
TGTGCCAGCAGTGACTCGCTATACAGAGGCTACACCTTC,CASSDSLYRGYTF,TRBV6-4,TRBJ1-2,13,once,-
TGCGCCAGCAGCCAAGACGGGGGTTTGGGCAATCAGCCCCAGCATTTT,CASSQDGGLGNQPQHF,TRBV4-1,TRBJ1-5,16,-,-
TGTGCCAGCAGAGAACAGGGCGGCCCCGTTTTTGGACTGTTTTTT,CASREQGGPVFGLFF,TRBV2,TRBJ1-4,15,-,-
TGTGCCAGCAGCTTGGCGGGCACAGATACGCAGTATTTT,CASSLAGTDTQYF,TRBV11-2,TRBJ2-3,13,once,-
TGTGCCAGCAGCTCTGGGGGGACAGGGGGCACCTATAATTCACCCCTCCACTTT,CASSSGGTGGTYNSPLHF,TRBV5-4,TRBJ1-6,18,-,TRBD1
TGTGCCAGCACTCGTAGTACAGGACCGAACACTGAAGCTTTCTTT,CASTRSTGPNTEAFF,TRBV9,TRBJ1-1,15,-,-